This TCR beta chain comes out of a study of response to subunit inactivated influenza vaccine. Study-wide points: Only a handful of new T cells, the authors suggested, are recruited with each seasonal influenza vaccination.

The CDR3 has 13 residues. Looked up from germline, CDR1 is SGDLS and CDR2 is YYNGEE. The germline V and J ends were trimmed by 3 bases and 7 bases, with 14 bases remaining between them. TCRdb passed the RT-PCR reads through MiXCR, listing each CDR3 protein once. The sample consists of around 190,000 distinct CDR3 sequences, roughly 14% of them appearing once. Of note for this clonotype: Its antigen remains unknown.

The J gene is TRBJ2-7, the V gene TRBV9; D call uncertain. Material: CD8+ T cells sorted from PBMCs, obtained more than 4 days after vaccination. The receptor was isolated from a man between 45 and 60 years old who received an inactivated influenza vaccine. In nucleotides, the CDR3 is TGTGCCAGCAGCGCGGGTTCGGACGGAGAGCAGTACTTC. Its translation: CASSAGSDGEQYF. The whole variable domain, filled in from reference TRBV9 and TRBJ2-7, reads DSGVTQTPKHLITATGQRVTLRCSPRSGDLSVYWYQQSLDQGLQFLIQYYNGEERAKGNILERFSAQQFPDLHSELNLSSLELGDSALYFCASSAGSDGEQYFGPGTRLTVT.